The present entry profiles one T cell receptor beta chain with its context. The data were taken from a study of regulatory T cells in long-lasting Graves disease. The time point was: newly diagnosed GD, antithyroid drugs for less than 3 months. With RNA extracted from PBMCs as input, the TCR library was made. In building TCR beta libraries, iRepertoire HTBI primers were used together with Arm-PCR of CDR3 regions. TCRdb redid the calling of the multiplex PCR reads with MiXCR, one entry per CDR3 protein. The profile shows about 540,000 distinct CDR3 sequences, roughly 14% of them singletons. The CDR3 is 15 residues long. Germline-derived CDR1 and CDR2 are LNHNV and YYDKDF (reference sequence). V lost 3 bases to trimming and J lost 2 bases, with 11 bases between them. These sequences were also reported in another study, on T cells in Graves' hyperthyroidism and ophthalmopathy. This second report adds: In the blood, most expanded thyroid clonotypes above 0.001 appeared as well.

This specimen consisted of peripheral blood mononuclear cells (PBMCs), obtained at new diagnosis, from a patient treated with antithyroid drugs. This clonotype was obtained from a man under 40 with Graves disease. The chain joins TRBV15 to TRBJ2-4; D possibly corresponds to TRBD1 (7 bases). Here the CDR3 DNA reads TGTGCCACCAGCAGCCAGGGGGGATCCAAAAACATTCAGTACTTC. Translation: CATSSQGGSKNIQYF. Complete variable domain (other parts from reference TRBV15 and TRBJ2-4): DAMVIQNPRYQVTQFGKPVTLSCSQTLNHNVMYWYQQKSSQAPKLLFHYYDKDFNNEADTPDNFQSRRPNTSFCFLDIRSPGLGDTAMYLCATSSQGGSKNIQYFGAGTRLSVL.